A selection of T cell receptor beta chains follows, all from one sample in a study of cytomegalovirus exposure and HLA in healthy donors. Profiling relied on immunoSEQ multiplex PCR, and the TCRdb table lists in-frame clones only, not all of them. The sample has some 90,000 clones, about 88% seen once. Sequencing was done on a sample of PBMCs. The receptors shown here come from a young man in good health and CMV-seropositive. The CDR3 runs from the conserved cysteine through the conserved F or W. The D gene is left open where the match is weak. Clone sizes are given selectively: once, few, many, or a class where the clone is expanded.

clone_size: .; j_call: TRBJ1-2; v_call: TRBV11-2; d_call: .; cdr3_aa: CASSSAGLGGYTF; cdr3_nt: TGTGCCAGCAGCTCCGCAGGGTTGGGTGGCTACACCTTC
clone_size: .; j_call: TRBJ2-7; v_call: TRBV6-1; d_call: TRBD1; cdr3_aa: CASSERDSPFFEQYF; cdr3_nt: TGTGCCAGCAGTGAAAGGGACAGTCCCTTTTTCGAGCAGTACTTC
clone_size: .; j_call: TRBJ2-7; v_call: TRBV9; d_call: TRBD2; cdr3_aa: CASSPGTSGDPLYEQYF; cdr3_nt: TGTGCCAGCAGCCCCGGGACTAGCGGGGACCCATTGTACGAGCAGTACTTC
clone_size: .; j_call: TRBJ2-5; v_call: TRBV6-1; d_call: TRBD1; cdr3_aa: CASSDRDQGARETQYF; cdr3_nt: TGTGCCAGCAGTGACCGGGATCAGGGGGCCCGAGAGACCCAGTACTTC
clone_size: once; j_call: TRBJ2-5; v_call: TRBV28; d_call: TRBD2; cdr3_aa: CASSQGGLAGQETQYF; cdr3_nt: TGTGCCAGCAGTCAAGGGGGACTAGCGGGCCAAGAGACCCAGTACTTC
clone_size: .; j_call: TRBJ2-5; v_call: TRBV21-1; d_call: .; cdr3_aa: CASSKGRGTSGRWETQYF; cdr3_nt: TGTGCCAGCAGCAAAGGGAGGGGGACTAGCGGGAGATGGGAGACCCAGTACTTC
clone_size: .; j_call: TRBJ2-1; v_call: TRBV6-6; d_call: TRBD2; cdr3_aa: CASSPRREGYNEQFF; cdr3_nt: TGTGCCAGCAGCCCCAGGCGGGAGGGCTACAATGAGCAGTTCTTC
clone_size: .; j_call: TRBJ2-4; v_call: TRBV28; d_call: TRBD1; cdr3_aa: CASSSRGQSKNIQYF; cdr3_nt: TGTGCCAGCAGTTCCAGGGGACAGTCCAAAAACATTCAGTACTTC
clone_size: once; j_call: TRBJ2-7; v_call: TRBV6-5; d_call: TRBD2; cdr3_aa: CASSSGRAFDEQYF; cdr3_nt: TGTGCCAGCAGTAGCGGGAGGGCCTTCGACGAGCAGTACTTC
clone_size: .; j_call: TRBJ2-7; v_call: TRBV28; d_call: TRBD2; cdr3_aa: CASSVTSGLYEQYF; cdr3_nt: TGTGCCAGCAGTGTGACTAGCGGGTTGTACGAGCAGTACTTC
clone_size: .; j_call: TRBJ2-7; v_call: TRBV5-4; d_call: TRBD1; cdr3_aa: CASSLNRGSDEQYF; cdr3_nt: TGTGCCAGCAGTTTAAACAGGGGGTCCGACGAGCAGTACTTC
clone_size: .; j_call: TRBJ2-7; v_call: TRBV4-1; d_call: TRBD2; cdr3_aa: CASSQLWTSLSYEQYF; cdr3_nt: TGCGCCAGCAGCCAACTATGGACTAGCCTCTCCTACGAGCAGTACTTC
clone_size: .; j_call: TRBJ1-5; v_call: TRBV27; d_call: .; cdr3_aa: CASSPRTVDQPQHF; cdr3_nt: TGTGCCAGCAGTCCCAGGACAGTGGATCAGCCCCAGCATTTT
clone_size: .; j_call: TRBJ1-5; v_call: TRBV27; d_call: .; cdr3_aa: CASSLSAQGNQPQHF; cdr3_nt: TGTGCCAGCAGTTTATCGGCTCAGGGTAATCAGCCCCAGCATTTT
clone_size: once; j_call: TRBJ2-5; v_call: TRBV5-1; d_call: TRBD1; cdr3_aa: CASAMTPGQGGETQYF; cdr3_nt: TGCGCCAGCGCCATGACCCCGGGACAGGGAGGTGAGACCCAGTACTTC
clone_size: .; j_call: TRBJ1-3; v_call: TRBV11-2; d_call: .; cdr3_aa: CASSPQTGNTIYF; cdr3_nt: TGTGCCAGCAGCCCACAGACTGGAAACACCATATATTTT
clone_size: .; j_call: TRBJ2-3; v_call: TRBV13; d_call: .; cdr3_aa: CASSSRLDWDTQYF; cdr3_nt: TGTGCCAGCAGCTCCAGACTCGATTGGGATACGCAGTATTTT
clone_size: .; j_call: TRBJ1-4; v_call: TRBV6-5; d_call: .; cdr3_aa: CASRRGGQGEKLFF; cdr3_nt: TGTGCCAGCAGGAGAGGAGGGCAGGGTGAAAAACTGTTTTTT
clone_size: .; j_call: TRBJ2-7; v_call: TRBV28; d_call: .; cdr3_aa: CASTTAEGQYF; cdr3_nt: TGTGCCAGCACTACGGCCGAGGGGCAGTACTTC
clone_size: .; j_call: TRBJ2-3; v_call: TRBV27; d_call: TRBD2; cdr3_aa: CASSRLAGTDTQYF; cdr3_nt: TGTGCCAGCAGTAGACTAGCGGGGACAGATACGCAGTATTTT
clone_size: .; j_call: TRBJ2-7; v_call: TRBV9; d_call: .; cdr3_aa: CASSPSEGPPPYEQYF; cdr3_nt: TGTGCCAGCAGCCCCTCGGAGGGGCCACCGCCCTACGAGCAGTACTTC
clone_size: .; j_call: TRBJ2-1; v_call: TRBV7-2; d_call: .; cdr3_aa: CASSLDWRRLGGNEQFF; cdr3_nt: TGTGCCAGCAGCTTAGATTGGCGGCGGCTCGGTGGCAATGAGCAGTTCTTC
clone_size: .; j_call: TRBJ2-1; v_call: TRBV6-5; d_call: TRBD2; cdr3_aa: CASSYPEREGANEQFF; cdr3_nt: TGTGCCAGCAGTTACCCCGAGCGGGAGGGCGCGAATGAGCAGTTCTTC
clone_size: .; j_call: TRBJ2-1; v_call: TRBV9; d_call: TRBD2; cdr3_aa: CASSVARGAINEQFF; cdr3_nt: TGTGCCAGCAGCGTAGCGCGGGGGGCTATTAATGAGCAGTTCTTC
clone_size: .; j_call: TRBJ2-3; v_call: TRBV9; d_call: TRBD1; cdr3_aa: CASSVRGGEGDTQYF; cdr3_nt: TGTGCCAGCAGCGTAAGAGGGGGCGAGGGAGATACGCAGTATTTT
clone_size: once; j_call: TRBJ2-3; v_call: TRBV27; d_call: TRBD1; cdr3_aa: CASSSRQGARWSDSDTQYF; cdr3_nt: TGTGCCAGCAGTTCCCGACAGGGGGCGAGATGGAGTGACTCAGATACGCAGTATTTT
clone_size: few; j_call: TRBJ2-7; v_call: TRBV4-1; d_call: .; cdr3_aa: CASSLQSGYEQYF; cdr3_nt: TGCGCCAGCAGCCTGCAATCAGGTTACGAGCAGTACTTC
clone_size: .; j_call: TRBJ1-1; v_call: TRBV5-1; d_call: .; cdr3_aa: CASSPREAANTEAFF; cdr3_nt: TGCGCCAGCAGCCCCCGGGAGGCGGCGAACACTGAAGCTTTCTTT
clone_size: .; j_call: TRBJ1-2; v_call: TRBV9; d_call: .; cdr3_aa: CASSKRQPLLIYGYTF; cdr3_nt: TGTGCCAGCAGCAAGAGACAGCCTCTATTGATCTATGGCTACACCTTC
clone_size: .; j_call: TRBJ2-1; v_call: TRBV28; d_call: TRBD1; cdr3_aa: CASSFPGTGGGEQFF; cdr3_nt: TGTGCCAGCAGTTTTCCCGGGACAGGGGGCGGTGAGCAGTTCTTC
clone_size: .; j_call: TRBJ1-1; v_call: TRBV7-2; d_call: TRBD1; cdr3_aa: CASSVGQGSTEAFF; cdr3_nt: TGTGCCAGCAGCGTCGGACAGGGGTCCACTGAAGCTTTCTTT
clone_size: .; j_call: TRBJ2-2; v_call: TRBV7-2; d_call: TRBD2; cdr3_aa: CASSRTSGVTGELFF; cdr3_nt: TGTGCCAGCAGCCGGACTAGCGGGGTCACCGGGGAGCTGTTTTTT
clone_size: once; j_call: TRBJ2-6; v_call: TRBV11-1; d_call: TRBD1; cdr3_aa: CASSGKQTGVGANVLTF; cdr3_nt: TGTGCCAGCAGCGGGAAACAAACAGGGGTTGGGGCCAACGTCCTGACTTTC
clone_size: .; j_call: TRBJ2-1; v_call: TRBV9; d_call: TRBD2; cdr3_aa: CASSAALGSGNYNEQFF; cdr3_nt: TGTGCCAGCAGCGCCGCCCTTGGGAGCGGGAACTATAATGAGCAGTTCTTC
clone_size: once; j_call: TRBJ2-1; v_call: TRBV7-3; d_call: .; cdr3_aa: CASSSRAGEQFF; cdr3_nt: TGTGCCAGCAGCTCCCGAGCGGGTGAGCAGTTCTTC
clone_size: .; j_call: TRBJ2-5; v_call: TRBV28; d_call: .; cdr3_aa: CASSFPGASQETQYF; cdr3_nt: TGTGCCAGCAGTTTTCCCGGTGCGTCCCAAGAGACCCAGTACTTC
clone_size: once; j_call: TRBJ2-1; v_call: TRBV18; d_call: TRBD2; cdr3_aa: CASSPPGLAGYNEQFF; cdr3_nt: TGTGCCAGCTCACCCCCGGGACTAGCGGGCTACAATGAGCAGTTCTTC
clone_size: .; j_call: TRBJ1-4; v_call: TRBV7-9; d_call: TRBD1; cdr3_aa: CASSLEDRAEKLFF; cdr3_nt: TGTGCCAGCAGCTTAGAGGACAGGGCGGAAAAACTGTTTTTT
clone_size: .; j_call: TRBJ1-3; v_call: TRBV28; d_call: TRBD1; cdr3_aa: CASSFGTETGNTIYF; cdr3_nt: TGTGCCAGCAGTTTTGGGACAGAGACTGGAAACACCATATATTTT
clone_size: .; j_call: TRBJ2-7; v_call: TRBV18; d_call: TRBD1; cdr3_aa: CASSPAEGTGFYEQYF; cdr3_nt: TGTGCCAGCTCACCAGCCGAGGGGACAGGGTTCTACGAGCAGTACTTC
clone_size: .; j_call: TRBJ2-7; v_call: TRBV28; d_call: TRBD2; cdr3_aa: CASSPRASGSYEQYF; cdr3_nt: TGTGCCAGCAGTCCCCGCGCTAGCGGGAGCTACGAGCAGTACTTC
clone_size: .; j_call: TRBJ2-5; v_call: TRBV7-2; d_call: .; cdr3_aa: CASSSSVETQYF; cdr3_nt: TGTGCCAGCAGCTCCTCGGTGGAGACCCAGTACTTC
clone_size: .; j_call: TRBJ2-5; v_call: TRBV12-5; d_call: TRBD2; cdr3_aa: CASSSGGVPETQYF; cdr3_nt: TGTGCTAGTAGTAGCGGGGGGGTTCCAGAGACCCAGTACTTC
clone_size: .; j_call: TRBJ2-1; v_call: TRBV10-3; d_call: TRBD1; cdr3_aa: CAMTNHNPGQGAGEQFF; cdr3_nt: TGTGCCATGACCAACCATAACCCGGGACAGGGGGCCGGTGAGCAGTTCTTC
clone_size: .; j_call: TRBJ1-3; v_call: TRBV15; d_call: .; cdr3_aa: CATTSSGNTIYF; cdr3_nt: TGTGCCACCACGAGCTCTGGAAACACCATATATTTT
clone_size: .; j_call: TRBJ2-3; v_call: TRBV4-3; d_call: TRBD1; cdr3_aa: CASSLGQGADTQYF; cdr3_nt: TGCGCCAGCAGCCTAGGACAGGGTGCGGATACGCAGTATTTT
clone_size: .; j_call: TRBJ2-1; v_call: TRBV4-1; d_call: TRBD1; cdr3_aa: CASSQDRGIWNEQFF; cdr3_nt: TGCGCCAGCAGCCAAGACAGGGGGATCTGGAATGAGCAGTTCTTC
clone_size: .; j_call: TRBJ2-3; v_call: TRBV7-2; d_call: .; cdr3_aa: CASSVIIREIRTDTQYF; cdr3_nt: TGTGCCAGCAGCGTAATTATTCGGGAGATCAGGACAGATACGCAGTATTTT
clone_size: many; j_call: TRBJ1-1; v_call: TRBV4-3; d_call: .; cdr3_aa: CASSQDLVRTEAFF; cdr3_nt: TGCGCCAGCAGCCAAGATCTAGTTAGGACTGAAGCTTTCTTT